This T cell receptor (beta chain) was profiled in a study of T cell repertoires in cytomegalovirus infection. On the study more broadly: Public TCR beta signatures provided an indication of both CMV infection and a matching HLA type.

Each CDR3 protein gets one entry after TCRdb re-called the reads with MiXCR. Here the sample spans 200,000 or so distinct CDR3 sequences, 35% to 40% being singletons. This clonotype showed up many times. Its antigen remains unknown. Germline V gene lookup returns CDR1 SGHTA and CDR2 FQGNSA. Trimming removed 5 bases from V and 5 bases from J; junction bases left unmatched: 8. CDR3 length: 15 residues. The V call is TRBV7-2, the J call TRBJ2-3, with 9 positions matching TRBD2. The receptor was derived from a human donor in good health (CMV status not recorded). Some clones in this sample may be carry-over from other donors' samples. Source: CD8+ T cells from cultured PBMCs, taken from culture after CMV antigen stimulation. The CDR3 DNA reads as TGTGCCAGCAGCCAATGGATAGCGGGAGAAGATACGCAGTATTTT. It encodes CASSQWIAGEDTQYF.